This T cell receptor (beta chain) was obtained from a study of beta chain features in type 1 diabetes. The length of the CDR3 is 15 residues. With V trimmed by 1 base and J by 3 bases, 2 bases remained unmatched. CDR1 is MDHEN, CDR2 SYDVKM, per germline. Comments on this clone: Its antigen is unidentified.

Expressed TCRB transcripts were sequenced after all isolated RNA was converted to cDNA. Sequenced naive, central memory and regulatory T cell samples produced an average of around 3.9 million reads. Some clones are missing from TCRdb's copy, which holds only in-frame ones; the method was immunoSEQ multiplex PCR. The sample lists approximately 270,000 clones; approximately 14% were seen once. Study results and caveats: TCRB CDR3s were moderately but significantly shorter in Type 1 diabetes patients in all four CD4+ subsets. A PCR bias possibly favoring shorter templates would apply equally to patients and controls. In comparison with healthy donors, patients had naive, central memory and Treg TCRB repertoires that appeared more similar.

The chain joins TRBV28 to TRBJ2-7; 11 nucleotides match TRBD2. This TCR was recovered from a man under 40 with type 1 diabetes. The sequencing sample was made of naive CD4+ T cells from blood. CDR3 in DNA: TGTGCCAGCAGTTTATCCGGGACTAGCGGCTACGAGCAGTACTTC. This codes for CASSLSGTSGYEQYF.